Shown below are 10 T cell receptor beta chains from a single sample sequenced in a study of shared clonotypes between healthy human individuals. Sequenced by immunoSEQ multiplex PCR; TCRdb stores in-frame clones only, minus some. The sample comprises nearly 2 million clones, roughly 95% of which are singletons, and 1.2% rests with the top ten. Naive CD8 cells were CD45RO-negative, positively selected for CCR7, excluding terminally differentiated effector memory CD45RA+ cells. The sequenced material came from naive CD8+ T cells sorted from blood. The receptors were sampled from a man in his late teens or twenties in good health.

The chain combines TRBV7-8 with TRBJ2-7; unclear D gene. CDR1 is SGHVS, CDR2 FQNEAQ, per germline. The germline V and J ends were trimmed by 11 bases and 2 bases, with 16 bases remaining between them. The CDR3 is 13 residues long. The DNA for the CDR3 is TGTGCCGCAGGTGGCAACCCTCCCTACGAGCAGTACTTC. It encodes CAAGGNPPYEQYF.

The V and J genes are TRBV7-3 and TRBJ2-2, with D possibly TRBD1 on 6 matching bases. In germline, CDR1 is SGHTA, CDR2 FQGTGA. CDR3 length: 16 amino acids. Between the trimmed V and J ends, which lost 2 bases and 6 bases, there was a span of 16 bases. CDR3 sequence reads: CASSLGLQGVAGELFF. In nucleotides, the CDR3 is TGTGCCAGCAGCTTAGGGTTACAGGGAGTGGCCGGGGAGCTGTTTTTT.

This clone was recorded only once. The CDR3 is CASSLEWAGAGEQYF. For the CDR3, the DNA is TGTGCCAGCAGCTTAGAATGGGCGGGGGCTGGCGAGCAGTACTTC. The chain joins TRBV11-2 to TRBJ2-5, with D perhaps TRBD2 (7 bases). TRBJ2-7 explains the end of the DNA better; the J call may be wrong. Per germline, CDR1 SGHAT and CDR2 FQNNGV. The CDR3 is 15 residues long.

This clone was seen once. The chain combines TRBV6-5 with TRBJ2-1, with D perhaps matching TRBD2 (6 bases). Trimming removed 6 bases at V and 7 bases at J, with 13 bases between. The CDR3 contains 13 residues. The germline V gene encodes CDR1 MNHEY and CDR2 SVGAGI. The CDR3 sequence: CASSRDLRNEQFF. The CDR3 DNA is TGTGCCAGCAGCAGGGACTTGCGGAATGAGCAGTTCTTC.

This clone was detected only once. V is TRBV30 and J is TRBJ1-1; D unresolved. Germline-derived CDR1 and CDR2 are GTSNPN and SVGIG (reference sequence). The V and J ends lost 4 bases and 8 bases respectively, with 17 bases between them. The CDR3 contains 13 residues. This CDR3 reads CAWTMSPNREAFF. In nucleotides, the CDR3 is TGTGCCTGGACAATGTCCCCCAATAGGGAAGCTTTCTTT.

This chain joins TRBV28 and TRBJ1-2; maybe TRBD1 (6 bases). The CDR3 totals 14 residues. Germline V gene lookup returns CDR1 MDHEN and CDR2 SYDVKM. V was cut by 7 bases and J by 3 bases, with 15 bases left in between. CDR3: CASTETGIDYGYTF. The CDR3 DNA reads TGTGCCAGCACCGAAACAGGGATAGACTATGGCTACACCTTC.

The rearrangement uses TRBV6-5 and TRBJ1-1; maybe TRBD1 (6 bases). From germline, CDR1 is MNHEY and CDR2 SVGAGI. The germline V and J ends were trimmed by 2 bases and 7 bases, with 14 bases remaining between them. CDR3 length: 14 residues. CDR3 sequence: CASSYLMDSGEAFF. In nucleotides, the CDR3 is TGTGCCAGCAGTTACCTAATGGACAGCGGTGAAGCTTTCTTT.

V and J are TRBV6-5 and TRBJ1-1; D uncertain. The CDR3 length is 13 residues. Trimming took 6 bases from V and 0 from J, leaving 8 bases between them. CDR1 and CDR2 from the germline V gene are MNHEY and SVGAGI. CDR3 sequence: CASRPAVNTEAFF. In nucleotides, the CDR3 is TGTGCCAGCAGACCAGCCGTGAACACTGAAGCTTTCTTT.

V and J are TRBV21-1 and TRBJ1-6. TRBV21-1 counts as a pseudogene. There are 17 residues in the CDR3. The CDR3 is CASSTETTRGDNSPLHF. Here the CDR3 DNA reads TGTGCCAGCAGCACCGAGACCACCCGGGGTGATAATTCACCCCTCCACTTT.

This chain uses TRBV19 with TRBJ1-2; TRBD1 aligns across 8 bases. V was pared by 11 bases and J by 8 bases, with 19 bases of the junction left unmatched. This CDR3 has 15 residues. Germline V gene lookup returns CDR1 LNHDA and CDR2 SQIVND (reference sequence). CDR3 sequence (DNA): TGTGCCGTAGCAGGGGGCGAAGGGCAGGCTGGCGGCTACACCTTC. Translation gives CAVAGGEGQAGGYTF.